These 10 T cell receptor beta chains were all obtained from the same sample, sequenced in a study of cytomegalovirus exposure and HLA in healthy donors. PCR was performed using 60 Vbeta and 13 Jbeta primers. The assay was immunoSEQ multiplex PCR, and TCRdb's table has in-frame clones only and misses some. This table holds roughly 100,000 clones, around 81% found once. Sequenced: PBMCs. These receptors all come from a female donor in good health and CMV-seropositive.

This clone was counted only a few times. J is TRBJ2-1 and V is TRBV7-9; TRBD1 is a possible D gene (6 bases). The CDR3 length is 13 residues. Trimming shortened V by 3 bases and J by 10 bases, and 13 bases separated the two germline ends. Germline loops: CDR1 SEHNR, CDR2 FQNEAQ (reference sequence). CDR3 coding DNA: TGTGCCAGCAGCTTTCAAACAGGGCGGGAGCAGTTCTTC. Encoded protein: CASSFQTGREQFF.

This sequence joins TRBV30 and TRBJ2-1; a weak D match, TRBD2 (5 bases). Trimming shortened V by 4 bases and J by 8 bases, and 9 bases separated the two germline ends. Germline CDR1 GTSNPN, CDR2 SVGIG (reference sequence). The CDR3 extends over 11 amino acids. The CDR3 DNA sequence: TGTGCCTGGAAGGGAGTCGATGAGCAGTTCTTC. Amino acids: CAWKGVDEQFF. Full variable domain (rest looked up from reference TRBV30 and TRBJ2-1): SQTIHQWPATLVQPVGSPLSLECTVEGTSNPNLYWYRQAAGRGLQLLFYSVGIGQISSEVPQNLSASRPQDRQFILSSKKLLLSDSGFYLCAWKGVDEQFFGPGTRLTVL.

J is TRBJ2-5 and V is TRBV27; D possibly corresponds to TRBD2 (6 bases). The J call is in doubt because the DNA end fits TRBJ2-7 better. The CDR3 runs 15 residues. CDR1 is MNHEY and CDR2 is SMNVEV in the germline V gene (reference sequence). The CDR3 sequence is CASSLYGTLSYEQYF. CDR3 sequence (DNA): TGTGCCAGCAGTTTATACGGGACTCTCTCCTACGAGCAGTACTTC.

The rearrangement links TRBV19 to TRBJ2-3; 11 bases align to TRBD2. Looked up from germline, CDR1 is LNHDA and CDR2 is SQIVND (reference sequence). The V segment lost 6 bases and the J segment 2 bases; nucleotides outside the gene matches: 10. The CDR3 is made up of 17 amino acids. The CDR3 nucleotides read TGTGCCAGTAGCAATCCTCTAGCGGGGGGCGTCACAGATACGCAGTATTTT. Translating gives CASSNPLAGGVTDTQYF.

The chain couples TRBV6-1 to TRBJ1-5; TRBD1 is a possible D gene (6 bases). This CDR3 is built from 9 residues. Trimming pared 10 bases from V and 14 bases from J, leaving 12 bases between. The V gene's germline CDR1 is MNHNS and CDR2 SASEGT. The CDR3 bases are TGTGCCACAGGGGATCCGAAGCATTTT. This encodes CATGDPKHF.

The V gene is TRBV12-5, the J gene TRBJ2-1, with 9 bases aligning to TRBD2. The CDR3 runs to 16 residues. Per germline, CDR1 LGHNT and CDR2 FRNRAP. Germline trimming cut 1 base from V and 3 bases from J; bases unmatched to any gene: 4. CDR3 in amino acids: CASGLGAGGHYNEQFF. DNA of the CDR3: TGTGCTAGTGGTTTGGGGGCGGGGGGGCACTACAATGAGCAGTTCTTC.

The rearrangement joins TRBV6-1 to TRBJ2-1, with 9 positions matching TRBD1. Germline-derived CDR1 and CDR2 are MNHNS and SASEGT. This CDR3 region has 14 residues. V was clipped by 9 bases and J by 4 bases; unmatched bases: 7. CDR3 loop: CARSDRGGYNEQFF. The CDR3 coding sequence is TGTGCCAGGAGCGACAGGGGGGGGTACAATGAGCAGTTCTTC.

The chain combines TRBV5-6 with TRBJ2-7, with D possibly TRBD2 on 5 matching bases. This CDR3 comprises 15 residues. V was clipped by 0 bases and J by 3 bases, with 13 bases between them. Germline CDR1 SGHDT, CDR2 YYEEEE. In DNA, the CDR3 is TGTGCCAGCAGCTTGGCAGGCCTAGCAGGCTACGAGCAGTACTTC. Translating gives CASSLAGLAGYEQYF.

This sequence joins TRBV5-1 and TRBJ2-1; D might be TRBD1 (6 bases). CDR1 SGHRS and CDR2 YFSETQ come from the germline V gene. The CDR3 consists of 15 residues. The V end lost 0 bases, the J end lost 5 bases, and 12 bases lay between the germline ends. CDR3 loop: CASSLDGTRNNEQFF. The CDR3 DNA reads as TGCGCCAGCAGCTTGGACGGGACAAGAAACAATGAGCAGTTCTTC. The variable domain in full, with the rest retrieved from reference TRBV5-1 and TRBJ2-1, is KAGVTQTPRYLIKTRGQQVTLSCSPISGHRSVSWYQQTPGQGLQFLFEYFSETQRNKGNFPGRFSGRQFSNSRSEMNVSTLELGDSALYLCASSLDGTRNNEQFFGPGTRLTVL.

The chain couples TRBV5-1 to TRBJ1-6; 11 bases agree with TRBD1. With 4 bases clipped from V and 10 bases from J, the junction kept 7 bases outside the gene matches. The germline CDR1 and CDR2 sequences are SGHRS and YFSETQ. The CDR3 is 15 residues long. DNA for the CDR3: TGCGCCAGCAGCCCAGGGACAGGGGGAAACTCACCCCTCCACTTT. The encoded protein is CASSPGTGGNSPLHF.